This T cell receptor (beta chain) was recorded in a study of T cells in Graves' hyperthyroidism and ophthalmopathy. Study observations and caveats: Blood also showed most of the thyroid clonotypes that were expanded above 0.001.

This CDR3 contains 14 residues. The germline CDR1 and CDR2 sequences are LNHDA and SQIVND (reference sequence). V gave up 8 bases and J gave up 4 bases, with 17 bases separating them. On this clonotype: Its antigen is still unknown.

Researchers amplified the TCR beta CDR3 regions from RNA transcripts. With the HTBI primer set, the TCR CDR3 went through a first round of RT-PCR. TCRdb called the multiplex PCR reads again in MiXCR, with one record for every CDR3 protein. The sample gives fewer than 900,000 distinct CDR3 sequences, roughly a sixth of which show up once; about a sixth is in the top ten. This receptor was taken from a woman in her forties or fifties with Graves' hyperthyroidism that later progressed to Graves' ophthalmopathy. The rearrangement links TRBV19 to TRBJ1-2, with a weak D call TRBD1 (5 bases). The sample comprised blood. In nucleotides, the CDR3 is TGTGCCAGTGGGGACCCGTCTTTATTCTATGGCTACACCTTC. This encodes CASGDPSLFYGYTF. Full variable domain (missing parts from reference TRBV19 and TRBJ1-2): DGGITQSPKYLFRKEGQNVTLSCEQNLNHDAMYWYRQDPGQGLRLIYYSQIVNDFQKGDIAEGYSVSREKKESFPLTVTSAQKNPTAFYLCASGDPSLFYGYTFGSGTRLTVV.